A single sample gave rise to the 8 T cell receptor beta chains below, sequenced in a study of blood T cell repertoires in COVID-19. Sequencing was performed with immunoSEQ multiplex PCR; in TCRdb, only in-frame clones are kept and a portion is missing. The table lists some 300,000 clones, around 89% of them singletons, with about 1% in the top ten. Material for sequencing was peripheral blood. The receptors come from a woman aged 40-49 years with COVID-19, enrolled during active disease.

This chain uses TRBV28 with TRBJ2-1; 9 nucleotides match TRBD2. After removal of 8 bases from V and 4 bases from J, the junction contained 3 bases not matched to a gene. Per the germline V gene, CDR1 is MDHEN and CDR2 is SYDVKM. This CDR3 contains 13 residues. Here the CDR3 DNA reads TGTGCCAGCGCGACTAGCGGATACAATGAGCAGTTCTTC. It yields the protein CASATSGYNEQFF.

The chain couples TRBV5-6 to TRBJ1-1; D unresolved. V lost 4 bases and J lost 0, with 7 bases in between. The CDR3 covers 13 residues. The germline V gene has CDR1 SGHDT and CDR2 YYEEEE. CDR3 sequence reads: CASSLLVNTEAFF. The CDR3 DNA sequence: TGTGCCAGCAGCCTACTAGTGAACACTGAAGCTTTCTTT. Filled out from reference TRBV5-6 and TRBJ1-1, the complete variable domain reads DAGVTQSPTHLIKTRGQQVTLRCSPKSGHDTVSWYQQALGQGPQFIFQYYEEEERQRGNFPDRFSGHQFPNYSSELNVNALLLGDSALYLCASSLLVNTEAFFGQGTRLTVV.

The chain recombines TRBV7-2 with TRBJ2-1; 15 bases are a match to TRBD2. The germline CDR1 and CDR2 sequences are SGHTA and FQGNSA. There are 17 residues in the CDR3. V lost 5 bases, J lost 9 bases, and 11 bases stayed unmatched. CDR3 in amino acids: CASSPHRTSGGAGEQFF. The CDR3 DNA is TGTGCCAGCAGCCCCCACCGGACTAGCGGGGGGGCGGGTGAGCAGTTCTTC.

The gene calls are TRBV28 and TRBJ1-2, with D possibly being TRBD1 (6 bases). V was pared by 7 bases and J by 6 bases, with 15 bases between. Germline assignment: CDR1 MDHEN and CDR2 SYDVKM. The CDR3 runs to 13 residues. CDR3 nucleotide sequence: TGTGCCAGCACCCCTACAGGGATGAATGGCTACACCTTC. As protein: CASTPTGMNGYTF.

J is TRBJ1-1 and V is TRBV15; the D is unclear. Trimming took 1 base from V and 1 from J, leaving 7 bases between them. This CDR3 region has 14 residues. Germline V gene data show CDR1 as LNHNV and CDR2 as YYDKDF (reference sequence). The DNA of the CDR3 is TGTGCCACCAGCAGAGGCCGACAGAACACTGAAGCTTTCTTT. Its translation: CATSRGRQNTEAFF. The full variable domain, its missing parts supplied by reference TRBV15 and TRBJ1-1, is DAMVIQNPRYQVTQFGKPVTLSCSQTLNHNVMYWYQQKSSQAPKLLFHYYDKDFNNEADTPDNFQSRRPNTSFCFLDIRSPGLGDTAMYLCATSRGRQNTEAFFGQGTRLTVV.

The chain uses TRBV5-4 and TRBJ1-3, with 7 bases identical to TRBD1. The V gene's germline CDR1 is SGHNT and CDR2 YYREEE (reference sequence). CDR3 length equals 16 residues. V was pared by 0 bases and J by 0 bases, with 3 bases of the junction left unmatched. DNA of the CDR3: TGTGCCAGCAGCTTGGGGACAGGAGCCTCTGGAAACACCATATATTTT. It is translated as CASSLGTGASGNTIYF.

V and J are TRBV6-1 and TRBJ2-2; 11 positions match TRBD2. Germline CDR1 MNHNS, CDR2 SASEGT. Trimming took 0 bases from V and 5 from J; bases not matched to a gene: 8. The CDR3 is 18 amino acids. CDR3 bases: TGTGCCAGCAGTGAAGCCACTAGCGGGGGTATAGGAACCGGGGAGCTGTTTTTT. Its translation: CASSEATSGGIGTGELFF.

The chain couples TRBV7-2 to TRBJ2-3; 10 nucleotides agree with TRBD2. This CDR3 is 16 amino acids long. Germline loops: CDR1 SGHTA, CDR2 FQGNSA. V was pared by 3 bases and J by 4 bases, with 7 bases of the junction left unmatched. The CDR3 sequence: CASSFRAGGRADTQYF. CDR3 nucleotides: TGTGCCAGCAGCTTTCGAGCGGGAGGGCGCGCAGATACGCAGTATTTT.